This T cell receptor beta chain is drawn from a study of cytomegalovirus exposure and HLA in healthy donors. Turning to the study itself: The 100 to 150 validation repertoires and the roughly 700 first-cohort repertoires shared a platform, a later analysis reported.

The repertoire was sequenced with immunoSEQ multiplex PCR; TCRdb's copy has only in-frame clones and lacks some. The repertoire holds around 70,000 clones, with around 94% as singletons. Points on this clone: Its antigen remains unidentified.

Findings of the study overall: The tendency of first-cohort TCR clusters to co-occur in the 120 validation repertoires was identified by a subsequent analysis. It was confirmed in vitro that a few of the CMV-associated chains were specific for CMV antigens.

This clonotype originated in a woman aged 18 to 35 in good health and CMV-seronegative. The sample was PBMCs.

In nucleotides, the CDR3 is TGTGCCAGCAGTTTAGGACCCGGGACAGGGTCCTTCGGCTACACCTTC. The encoded protein is CASSLGPGTGSFGYTF. The rearrangement uses TRBV28 and TRBJ1-2; 9 nucleotides agree with TRBD1. CDR1 is MDHEN and CDR2 is SYDVKM in the germline V gene. Germline trimming cut 2 bases from V and 8 bases from J; bases unmatched to any gene: 12. The CDR3 is 16 amino acids.